One T cell receptor (beta chain) is described in this entry. This entry comes from a study of blood T cell repertoires in COVID-19. About the study: Samples representing acute and convalescent COVID-19 were sourced from the United States, Italy and Spain. Sample material is recorded as cDNA or gDNA derived from T cells, B-cell-depleted T cells, or PBMCs.

Original processing methods: Reference gene primer amplification yielded estimated nucleated cell counts. Data came from immunoSEQ multiplex PCR; TCRdb stores just in-frame clones and leaves some out. The V and J calls and the clone size are those of that table, but D and trimming were determined from the DNA. The sample lists around 230,000 clones; roughly 85% were seen once. The J segment lost 3 bases and the V segment lost 6 bases, leaving 7 bases of the junction unmatched. Germline loops: CDR1 KGHSH, CDR2 LQKENI. CDR3 length equals 14 residues. Seattle cases were enrolled at active infection and followed longitudinally.

V gene TRBV18 combines with J gene TRBJ2-7, with TRBD1 matching over 8 bases. This receptor was taken from a man aged 50 to 60 with COVID-19, enrolled during active disease. Sample: peripheral blood. For the CDR3, the DNA is TGTGCCAGCTCCCCGGAGACAGGGGTCTACGAGCAGTACTTC. Amino acid sequence: CASSPETGVYEQYF.